This TCR beta chain was recorded in a study of T cells after yellow fever vaccination. About the study: Some fractions had low cell numbers, and these were prepared with SMART-Seq v4 Ultra Low Input.

Universal primer sites and UMIs were introduced during 5'RACE template-switching synthesis of TCR cDNA. TCRdb re-analysed the 5' RACE reads in MiXCR, keeping a single row per CDR3 protein. The sample includes some 110,000 distinct CDR3 sequences, 8.4% of them seen just once. This clonotype was detected ten times or more. Its antigen remains unidentified. Trimming at V came to 2 bases and at J to 3 bases, leaving 8 bases not matched to a gene. The CDR3 extends over 16 amino acids. The germline V gene has CDR1 DFQATT and CDR2 SNEGSKA (reference sequence). Study-level findings and limits: The study re-detected most primary-vaccination clones after the booster (96% CD4, 88% CD8). Researchers noted that a small share of clonotypes showed up in both CD4 and CD8 compartments.

This receptor was identified in a young man who received the YFV17D yellow fever vaccine. This rearrangement joins TRBV20-1 to TRBJ2-2; 8 bases are shared with TRBD2. This material consisted of CD8+ T cells sorted from PBMCs, taken 45 days after the yellow fever booster vaccination. The CDR3 sequence: CSARPRERGHTGELFF. The CDR3 DNA follows: TGCAGTGCTAGACCTAGGGAGCGGGGGCACACCGGGGAGCTGTTTTTT.